The 27 T cell receptor beta chains in this list originate from one sample, sequenced in a study of shared clonotypes between healthy human individuals. Data came from immunoSEQ multiplex PCR; TCRdb stores just in-frame clones and leaves some out. The sample consists of about 1 million clones, roughly 80% of them appearing once. The sequencing input was memory CD4+ T cells sorted from blood. Sample subset: CD45RA-negative fraction. All receptors come from a man aged 18 to 29 in good health.

The chain joins TRBV7-2 to TRBJ2-5; D is undetermined. In germline, CDR1 is SGHTA, CDR2 FQGNSA. V was shortened by 4 bases and J by 11 bases, with 14 bases between the two germline ends. The length of the CDR3 is 12 residues. In DNA, the CDR3 is TGTGCCAGCAGCTCCCCACAGACAAATCAGTACTTC. The encoded protein is CASSSPQTNQYF.

In this sample, this clone turned up many times. Other DNA sequences in this specimen translate into the identical CDR3. The chain uses TRBV11-2 and TRBJ2-3, with D possibly called TRBD1 or TRBD2 (5 bases each). V was shortened by 0 bases and J by 2 bases, with 6 bases between the two germline ends. Germline V gene sequence: CDR1 SGHAT, CDR2 FQNNGV. CDR3 length equals 14 residues. As DNA, the CDR3 is TGTGCCAGCAGCTTAGAAGGGACCACAGATACGCAGTATTTT. The encoded protein is CASSLEGTTDTQYF.

V and J are TRBV27 and TRBJ1-1; D unclear. Germline-derived CDR1 and CDR2 are MNHEY and SMNVEV (reference sequence). Trimming stripped 6 bases from V and 1 base from J, with 12 bases between. This CDR3 is 14 amino acids long. Here the CDR3 DNA reads TGTGCCAGCAGACTCGTCGGTAGGAACACTGAAGCTTTCTTT. Its translation: CASRLVGRNTEAFF.

V is TRBV5-1 and J is TRBJ2-7; D is unresolved. Germline CDR1 and CDR2: SGHRS and YFSETQ. The CDR3 runs 14 residues. V lost 4 bases and J 1 base, leaving 12 bases between the germline ends. This chain's CDR3 is CASSPDGGSYEQYF. The CDR3, as DNA: TGCGCCAGCAGCCCGGACGGTGGATCCTACGAGCAGTACTTC.

V usage is TRBV5-4 and J usage is TRBJ1-4; the D gene is possibly TRBD1 (6 bases). The V gene lost 4 bases and the J gene lost 3 bases, with 13 bases spanning the gap. The CDR3 runs 15 residues. Per germline, CDR1 SGHNT and CDR2 YYREEE (reference sequence). The CDR3 DNA is TGTGCCAGCAGCCTGAGGGGGGGTTCTAATGAAAAACTGTTTTTT. It encodes CASSLRGGSNEKLFF. The complete variable domain, with remaining parts taken from reference TRBV5-4 and TRBJ1-4, reads ETGVTQSPTHLIKTRGQQVTLRCSSQSGHNTVSWYQQALGQGPQFIFQYYREEENGRGNFPPRFSGLQFPNYSSELNVNALELDDSALYLCASSLRGGSNEKLFFGSGTQLSVL.

The genes are TRBV2 and TRBJ2-4, with 12 bases aligning to TRBD2. The CDR3 extends over 19 amino acids. Trimming removed 1 base from V and 0 bases from J; junction bases left unmatched: 7. Germline loops: CDR1 SNHLY, CDR2 FYNNEI. CDR3: CASSEVGLAGSLAKNIQYF. CDR3 bases: TGTGCCAGCAGTGAAGTTGGACTAGCGGGGAGTCTAGCCAAAAACATTCAGTACTTC. The whole variable domain, filled in from reference TRBV2 and TRBJ2-4, reads EPEVTQTPSHQVTQMGQEVILRCVPISNHLYFYWYRQILGQKVEFLVSFYNNEISEKSEIFDDQFSVERPDGSNFTLKIRSTKLEDSAMYFCASSEVGLAGSLAKNIQYFGAGTRLSVL.

The chain joins TRBV7-6 to TRBJ2-2; possibly TRBD1 for D (6 bases). Trimming cost V 2 bases and J 5 bases, with 18 bases left between them. Germline CDR1 reads SGHVS; CDR2 reads FNYEAQ. This CDR3 region has 17 residues. The CDR3: CASSLNPTGALTGELFF. CDR3 in DNA: TGTGCCAGCAGCTTAAACCCGACAGGAGCTTTAACCGGGGAGCTGTTTTTT.

This clone showed up just once. The chain joins TRBV18 to TRBJ2-3; no clear D gene. The length of the CDR3 is 13 residues. Between the trimmed V and J ends, which lost 2 bases and 6 bases, there was a span of 9 bases. Germline assignment: CDR1 KGHSH and CDR2 LQKENI. CDR3 sequence (DNA): TGTGCCAGCTCACCAAGGGAAGGTGATACGCAGTATTTT. This codes for CASSPREGDTQYF.

This clone has a handful of counts. The V gene is TRBV6-1, the J gene TRBJ2-7; TRBD1 matches 8 bases. The J segment lost 5 bases and the V segment lost 6 bases, leaving 3 bases of the junction unmatched. This CDR3 is built from 12 residues. Germline CDR1 reads MNHNS; CDR2 reads SASEGT. The CDR3 here is CASSPDRDEQYF. Written as DNA, the CDR3 is TGTGCCAGCAGCCCGGACAGGGACGAGCAGTACTTC.

The V gene is TRBV5-4, the J gene TRBJ2-2; perhaps TRBD2 as D (6 bases). From germline, CDR1 is SGHNT and CDR2 YYREEE (reference sequence). Trimming stripped 8 bases from V and 4 bases from J, with 18 bases between. The CDR3 sequence is 15 residues long. The CDR3 DNA reads as TGTGCCAGTAGTACCCGGGGGAGCGGCACCGGGGAGCTGTTTTTT. Translation: CASSTRGSGTGELFF.

The chain employs TRBV5-1 and TRBJ2-3; 9 bases agree with TRBD2. The CDR3 consists of 14 residues. Germline V gene sequence: CDR1 SGHRS, CDR2 YFSETQ. J lost 6 bases, V lost 2 bases, and 4 bases had no gene match. CDR3 nucleotides: TGCGCCAGCAGCTTTAGCGGGGGTCTCGATACGCAGTATTTT. Its protein is CASSFSGGLDTQYF.

CDR3 coding DNA: TGTGCCAGCCTACTTACGGGCTACGTTTATGGCTACACCTTC. This sequence encodes CASLLTGYVYGYTF. V usage is TRBV5-6 and J usage is TRBJ1-2, with D hard to call. The CDR3 is 14 amino acids. V lost 7 bases and J lost 5, with 18 bases in between. Germline V gene lookup returns CDR1 SGHDT and CDR2 YYEEEE. Full variable domain (outside the CDR3, taken from reference TRBV5-6 and TRBJ1-2): DAGVTQSPTHLIKTRGQQVTLRCSPKSGHDTVSWYQQALGQGPQFIFQYYEEEERQRGNFPDRFSGHQFPNYSSELNVNALLLGDSALYLCASLLTGYVYGYTFGSGTRLTVV.

Worth noting for this clone: A single base separates this from a much larger clone, so it may be a read error. The sample contains more than one DNA sequence encoding this CDR3. V and J are TRBV10-3 and TRBJ1-1; no firm D call. This CDR3 has 15 residues. V was pared by 2 bases and J by 0 bases, with 10 bases between. From germline, CDR1 is ENHRY and CDR2 SYGVKD. The CDR3 is CAISEGGQLNTEAFF. CDR3 nucleotide sequence: TGTGCCATCAGTGAGGGTGGGCAGTTGAACACTGAAGCTTTCTTT.

This clone was detected once. This chain links TRBV30 with TRBJ2-5, with 9 positions matching TRBD2. The CDR3 covers 17 residues. V dropped 4 bases and J dropped 5; count of bases not matched to a gene: 17. The V gene's germline CDR1 is GTSNPN and CDR2 SVGIG (reference sequence). The CDR3 DNA reads TGTGCCTGGACGACTTTTAGCGGGAGCAAGGCCACGGAGACCCAGTACTTC. The encoded protein is CAWTTFSGSKATETQYF.

The chain recombines TRBV11-2 with TRBJ1-3; 10 bases are a match to TRBD1. The CDR3 is made up of 14 amino acids. Germline CDR1 is SGHAT and CDR2 is FQNNGV. The V and J ends lost 8 bases and 9 bases, in that order; junction bases with no gene match: 10. Written as DNA, the CDR3 is TGTGCCAGCGAAGGACAGGGGGATAAGGGCACCATATATTTT. This encodes CASEGQGDKGTIYF.

The chain has TRBV7-8 and TRBJ2-5; no firm D call. The germline CDR1 and CDR2 sequences are SGHVS and FQNEAQ. V lost 1 base to trimming and J lost 0 bases, with 9 bases between them. The CDR3 is 15 amino acids. CDR3 sequence reads: CASSLGTGYQETQYF. DNA of the CDR3: TGTGCCAGCAGCTTAGGTACCGGGTACCAAGAGACCCAGTACTTC.

The rearrangement joins TRBV6-5 to TRBJ2-2; tentatively, D is TRBD1 (6 bases). V lost 5 bases and J 6 bases, leaving 16 bases between the germline ends. Looked up from germline, CDR1 is MNHEY and CDR2 is SVGAGI. This CDR3 region has 15 residues. The CDR3 region has the DNA TGTGCCAGCAGTACCCAGGGGAGTGGGGCCGGGGAGCTGTTTTTT. Its protein is CASSTQGSGAGELFF.

The chain couples TRBV6-1 to TRBJ1-2; the match to TRBD1 covers 7 bases. The CDR3 sequence is 15 residues long. Trimming at V came to 6 bases and at J to 3 bases, leaving 10 bases not matched to a gene. Looked up from germline, CDR1 is MNHNS and CDR2 is SASEGT. CDR3 sequence (DNA): TGTGCCAGCAGCGGCGGACAGGTTGGCGACTATGGCTACACCTTC. It translates to CASSGGQVGDYGYTF.

This clone was counted between two and nine times. This chain uses TRBV5-4 with TRBJ1-1; D is unclear. CDR3 length: 13 residues. Trimming cost V 4 bases and J 6 bases, with 13 bases left between them. The germline CDR1 and CDR2 sequences are SGHNT and YYREEE (reference sequence). Here the CDR3 DNA reads TGTGCCAGCAGCCCGCCTGGCGTCTCTGAAGCTTTCTTT. It specifies CASSPPGVSEAFF.

This chain's CDR3 is CASKARWPLNTEAFF. The CDR3 DNA follows: TGTGCCAGTAAGGCCAGGTGGCCCTTAAACACTGAAGCTTTCTTT. The genes are TRBV19 and TRBJ1-1, with D unclear. CDR1 is LNHDA, CDR2 SQIVND, per germline (reference sequence). CDR3 length: 15 amino acids. V lost 7 bases, J lost 2 bases, and 17 bases lay in between.

V is TRBV4-1 and J is TRBJ2-2, with a tentative D call TRBD1 (6 bases). V was cut by 2 bases and J by 4 bases, with 14 bases left in between. Germline values: CDR1 MGHRA, CDR2 YSYEKL. The CDR3 covers 16 residues. The CDR3, as DNA: TGCGCCAGCAGCCAATCCGCAGGGGCGGTCACCGGGGAGCTGTTTTTT. Its translation: CASSQSAGAVTGELFF.

V usage is TRBV5-6 and J usage is TRBJ2-7; D gene unclear. V was pared by 4 bases and J by 0 bases, with 5 bases between. In germline, CDR1 is SGHDT, CDR2 YYEEEE. There are 12 residues in the CDR3. The CDR3 DNA is TGTGCCAGCAGCATAGACTCCTACGAGCAGTACTTC. It codes for CASSIDSYEQYF.

This clone was picked up a small number of times. CDR3 nucleotide sequence: TGTGCCAGCAGCGGCGGATACGCGAACACCGGGGAGCTGTTTTTT. Amino acid sequence: CASSGGYANTGELFF. This chain links TRBV2 with TRBJ2-2; D remains unclear. This CDR3 spans 15 amino acids. The V gene's germline CDR1 is SNHLY and CDR2 FYNNEI. Between the trimmed V and J ends, which lost 6 bases and 0 bases, there was a span of 11 bases.

J is TRBJ2-7 and V is TRBV29-1; D perhaps matches TRBD2 (5 bases). This CDR3 has 13 amino acids. Germline V gene lookup returns CDR1 SQVTM and CDR2 ANQGSEA. V was clipped by 7 bases and J by 0 bases, with 13 bases between them. CDR3 DNA: TGCAGCGCCTCGGACTCGAGCTCCTACGAGCAGTACTTC. Its protein product is CSASDSSSYEQYF.

A word on this clone: The same CDR3 is also encoded by other DNA sequences in this sample. The V and J genes are TRBV28 and TRBJ2-7; 8 bases map to TRBD1. Unmatched junction bases numbered 3, after V lost 4 bases and J lost 1 base. Germline CDR1 reads MDHEN; CDR2 reads SYDVKM. The CDR3 has 14 residues. The CDR3 nucleotides read TGTGCCAGCAGTTCAACAGGGGGTTCCTACGAGCAGTACTTC. Its translation: CASSSTGGSYEQYF.

This CDR3 is CASSFAPPAPYEQYF. CDR3 DNA sequence: TGTGCCAGCAGTTTTGCCCCCCCAGCCCCCTACGAGCAGTACTTC. The chain combines TRBV27 with TRBJ2-7; D remains unclear. CDR3 length: 15 residues. Between the trimmed V and J ends, which lost 3 bases and 2 bases, there was a span of 14 bases. CDR1 and CDR2 (germline): MNHEY, SMNVEV (reference sequence).

The CDR3 here is CASQMKGNQPQHF. CDR3 DNA sequence: TGTGCCAGTCAGATGAAAGGCAATCAGCCCCAGCATTTT. This sequence joins TRBV6-5 and TRBJ1-5; D gene uncertain. CDR1 is MNHEY and CDR2 is SVGAGI in the germline V gene. V lost 9 bases to trimming and J lost 2 bases, with 11 bases between them. This CDR3 is built from 13 residues.